This TCR beta chain was observed in a study of blood T cell repertoires in COVID-19 (dated by TCRdb to 2020 to 2022). General notes on the study: Samples covering the acute and convalescent phases of COVID-19 were provided by collaborators in the United States, Italy and Spain. The material from the prospective study consisted of cDNA or gDNA derived from T cells, B-cell-depleted T cells, or PBMCs. Deeply sampled blood TCRbeta repertoires from subjects exposed to, actively infected with, or recovered from COVID-19 were included in the dataset. The repertoires were released in a freely available public database intended as a resource for research on the immune response to SARS-CoV-2. Samples were obtained from the ongoing ImmuneRACE study (first 160 participants) and from 950 to 1,500 subjects provided by 6 global collaborators. Nearly every sample came with metadata listing a de-identified subject ID, COVID-19 status, age in years and sex. Where HLA class I and class II types were available, the types were taken from metadata supplied by the sample provider, not from assay-based typing. What the research found in general, with its limitations: The quantity of clinical and demographic metadata differed by source and by participant and was supplied without curation.

The collaborating institutions used their own protocols to collect whole blood in K2EDTA tubes. For TCRbeta analysis, collaborators shipped samples as frozen whole blood, isolated PBMCs, or DNA extracted from either of those sample types. Of note for this clone: Its antigen remains undetermined. No base qualities exist here, and no much larger clone lies one base off it.

Including cysteine and phenylalanine, the CDR3 has 13 amino acids. The kept DNA is CDR3 alone, 39 bases in frame from the first base. The germline V gene specifies SGDLS as CDR1 and YYNGEE as CDR2. V gives up 4 bases and J gives up 4 bases, and the segment between their germline ends measures 8 bases. The immunoSEQ Assay, a bias-controlled multiplex PCR, was used to amplify TCRbeta CDR3 regions from genomic DNA. Under the source paper's analysis protocol: The number of nucleated cells in each sample was estimated from the amplification of reference gene primers within the assay. Sequence reads were collapsed and filtered to measure the absolute abundance of every unique TCRbeta CDR3 rearrangement. Productive Simpson clonality was computed per sample as the square root of Simpson's diversity index over productive rearrangements. As stored in TCRdb, this immuneACCESS dataset retains in-frame rearrangements with V and J assigned. A fraction of the clones does not appear; measured against another copy, unresolved V genes explain less than half of the discrepancy, and the remainder lacks a known reason. That table gives V, J and clone size, and the DNA gave D and trimming. The sample yields 40,000 to 50,000 clones; around 87% were counted once. About a sixth of the sample is taken by the ten largest.

Input material: peripheral blood. The TCR sequence derives from a human donor in a cohort sampled during active COVID-19. Rearrangement joined TRBV9 to TRBJ2-2, with the D gene not confidently named. Read as DNA, the sequence is TGTGCCAGCAGCCCCCGGAGCACCGGGGAGCTGTTTTTT. Its translation reads: CASSPRSTGELFF.